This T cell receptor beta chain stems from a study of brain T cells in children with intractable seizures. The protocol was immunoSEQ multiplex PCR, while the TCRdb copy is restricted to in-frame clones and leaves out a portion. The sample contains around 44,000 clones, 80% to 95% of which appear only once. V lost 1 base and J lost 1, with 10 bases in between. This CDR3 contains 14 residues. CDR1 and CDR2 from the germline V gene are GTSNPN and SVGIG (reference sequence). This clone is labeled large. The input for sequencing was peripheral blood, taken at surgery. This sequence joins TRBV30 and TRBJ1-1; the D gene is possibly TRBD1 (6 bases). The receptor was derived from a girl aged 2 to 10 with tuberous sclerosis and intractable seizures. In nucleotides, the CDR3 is TGTGCCTGGAGTGACGGACAGCCGAACACTGAAGCTTTCTTT. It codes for CAWSDGQPNTEAFF.